This TCR beta chain was recovered during a study of blood T cell repertoires in COVID-19. Study as a whole: COVID-19 samples from acute and convalescent phases originated in the United States, Italy and Spain. From T cells, B-cell-depleted T cells, or PBMCs came the material, which was cDNA or gDNA.

Germline V gene lookup returns CDR1 MNHEY and CDR2 SMNVEV (reference sequence). This CDR3 contains 15 residues. V lost 5 bases to trimming and J lost 7 bases; unmatched junction nucleotides: 7. Authors' analysis steps: Amplifying reference gene primers gave estimates of nucleated cell counts. This table comes from immunoSEQ multiplex PCR, and its TCRdb copy is limited to in-frame clones, with some not included. The DNA was the basis for D and trimming; V, J and clone size are from that table. The table has approximately 190,000 clones, under 90% seen once. The origin of this receptor is a human donor in a cohort sampled during active COVID-19. Sequencing was carried out using peripheral blood. The chain carries TRBV27 and TRBJ1-6; TRBD1 aligns across 8 bases. The CDR3 loop is CASSQQGAQNSPLHF. Written as DNA, the CDR3 is TGTGCCAGCAGTCAGCAGGGGGCGCAAAATTCACCCCTCCACTTT.